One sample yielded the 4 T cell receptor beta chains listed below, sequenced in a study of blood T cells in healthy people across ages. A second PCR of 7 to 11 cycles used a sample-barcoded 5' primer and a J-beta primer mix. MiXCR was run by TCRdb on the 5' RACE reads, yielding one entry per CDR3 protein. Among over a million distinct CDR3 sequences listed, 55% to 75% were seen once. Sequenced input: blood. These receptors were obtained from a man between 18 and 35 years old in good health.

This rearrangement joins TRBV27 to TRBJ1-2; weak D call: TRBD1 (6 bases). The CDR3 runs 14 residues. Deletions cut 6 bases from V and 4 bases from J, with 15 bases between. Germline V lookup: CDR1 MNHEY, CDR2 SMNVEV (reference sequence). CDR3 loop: CASRPRTVSYGYTF. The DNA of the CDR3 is TGTGCCAGCAGGCCAAGGACAGTGAGCTATGGCTACACCTTC.

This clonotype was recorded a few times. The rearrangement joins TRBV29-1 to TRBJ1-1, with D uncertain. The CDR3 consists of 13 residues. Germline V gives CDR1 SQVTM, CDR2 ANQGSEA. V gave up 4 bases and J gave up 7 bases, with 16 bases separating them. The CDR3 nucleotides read TGCAGCGTTGTCCCCGACCGATCAGGTGAAGCTTTCTTT. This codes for CSVVPDRSGEAFF.

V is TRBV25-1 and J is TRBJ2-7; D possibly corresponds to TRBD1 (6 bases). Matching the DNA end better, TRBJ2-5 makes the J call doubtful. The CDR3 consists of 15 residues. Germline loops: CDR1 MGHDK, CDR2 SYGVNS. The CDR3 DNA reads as TGTGCCAGCAGTGAATACCTGACAGGAAGGGAGACCCAGTACTTC. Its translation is CASSEYLTGRETQYF.

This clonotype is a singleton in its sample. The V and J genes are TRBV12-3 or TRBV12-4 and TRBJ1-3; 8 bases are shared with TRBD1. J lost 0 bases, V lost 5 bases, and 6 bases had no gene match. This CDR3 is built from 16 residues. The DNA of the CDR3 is TGTGCCAGCAGTCTCCGACAGGGGATCTCTGGAAACACCATATATTTT. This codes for CASSLRQGISGNTIYF.